Listed below are T cell receptor beta chains from one sample, sequenced in a study of T-cell reconstitution after alpha-beta-depleted transplantation in children. TCRdb fed the PCR reads into MiXCR, producing one record per CDR3 protein. Of roughly 490,000 distinct CDR3 sequences in the sample, 11% were seen once. The sequences come from PBMCs, mostly from graft donor cells, collected 180 days after TCRalphabeta/CD19-depleted stem cell transplant. These receptors all stem from a female patient between 2 and 15 years old who had a stem cell transplant for aplastic anemia, so the T cells may come from the graft donor. Each CDR3 is given with its conserved first and last residue. Fields, in order: V gene, D gene, clone size, J gene, CDR3 length, CDR3 protein, CDR3 DNA. D genes are given only for firm matches. The size of a clone is reported for some rows only, either as once, few or many, or as a class for expanded clones.

TRBV27,NA,NA,TRBJ1-2,16,CASGLYPGRRVDGYTF,TGTGCCAGCGGTCTCTACCCGGGACGGAGGGTAGATGGCTACACCTTC
TRBV5-6,TRBD1,NA,TRBJ1-1,16,CASSQPQGALNTEAFF,TGTGCCAGCAGTCAACCACAGGGGGCACTGAACACTGAAGCTTTCTTT
TRBV5-5,NA,NA,TRBJ2-3,15,CASSKGLPTEHTQYF,TGTGCCAGCAGCAAGGGACTTCCGACCGAACATACGCAGTATTTT
TRBV6-2/TRBV6-3,NA,NA,TRBJ2-7,15,CASKGGGGPPYEQYF,TGTGCCAGCAAAGGAGGCGGGGGCCCTCCCTACGAGCAGTACTTC
TRBV6-5,TRBD1,NA,TRBJ1-5,17,CASSYSDRVGSNQPQHF,TGTGCCAGCAGTTACTCGGACAGGGTGGGTAGCAATCAGCCCCAGCATTTT
TRBV27,NA,few,TRBJ1-5,12,CASSLGQGPQHF,TGTGCCAGCAGCCTAGGGCAGGGGCCCCAGCATTTT
TRBV10-3,NA,NA,TRBJ1-2,12,CAIRGADYGYTF,TGTGCCATCAGGGGGGCGGACTATGGCTACACCTTC
TRBV19,NA,few,TRBJ2-1,15,CASKSHTASYNEQFF,TGTGCCAGTAAATCCCACACGGCCTCCTACAATGAGCAGTTCTTC
TRBV29-1,NA,NA,TRBJ2-1,12,CSARRGQKVGFF,TGCAGCGCCCGGCGGGGCCAGAAAGTGGGGTTCTTC
TRBV25-1,NA,NA,TRBJ2-5,14,CASSEPGHQETQYF,TGTGCCAGCAGTGAACCGGGACACCAAGAGACCCAGTACTTC
TRBV10-3,NA,many,TRBJ2-1,12,CAISAGDNEQFF,TGTGCCATCAGTGCTGGAGACAATGAGCAGTTCTTC
TRBV6-1,NA,NA,TRBJ1-2,15,CASSDWGHFNYGYTF,TGTGCCAGCAGTGACTGGGGACATTTTAACTATGGCTACACCTTC
TRBV30,TRBD2,few,TRBJ2-1,17,CAWSAGVGSGRFNEQFF,TGTGCCTGGAGCGCGGGGGTGGGAAGCGGGAGATTCAATGAGCAGTTCTTC
TRBV9,TRBD1,few,TRBJ2-3,16,CASSVGWWTGSDTQYF,TGTGCCAGCAGCGTAGGGTGGTGGACAGGATCCGATACGCAGTATTTT
TRBV4-2,NA,few,TRBJ2-7,17,CASSQLPRQGSSYEQYF,TGTGCCAGCAGCCAACTACCGCGGCAGGGTAGCTCCTACGAGCAGTACTTC
TRBV19,NA,few,TRBJ2-1,14,CATRPVAYYNEQFF,TGTGCCACACGACCGGTAGCGTACTACAATGAGCAGTTCTTC
TRBV20-1,NA,many,TRBJ1-4,13,CSALGPTNEKLFF,TGCAGTGCTCTAGGACCAACTAATGAAAAACTGTTTTTT
TRBV7-2,NA,NA,TRBJ2-7,14,CASSLVRSIYEQYF,TGTGCCAGCAGCTTAGTTCGGTCTATATACGAGCAGTACTTC
TRBV20-1,NA,NA,TRBJ1-5,15,CSARQEDEGFQPQHF,TGCAGTGCTAGACAAGAGGACGAGGGTTTTCAGCCCCAGCATTTT
TRBV7-2,NA,many,TRBJ1-2,13,CASSSDPNYGYTF,TGTGCCAGCAGCTCGGATCCTAACTATGGCTACACCTTC
TRBV20-1,TRBD1,many,TRBJ1-6,15,CSAMDRGRHNSPLHF,TGCAGTGCAATGGACAGGGGGCGGCATAATTCACCCCTCCACTTT
TRBV27,NA,few,TRBJ1-5,14,CASSLIRGDQPQHF,TGTGCCAGCAGTTTAATAAGGGGGGATCAGCCCCAGCATTTT
TRBV24-1,NA,NA,TRBJ2-2,15,CATSDFKRGTGELFF,TGTGCCACCAGTGATTTCAAAAGGGGTACCGGGGAGCTGTTTTTT
TRBV24-1,TRBD2,few,TRBJ2-5,17,CATSDLLSSGSSETQYF,TGTGCCACCAGTGATCTGCTTTCGAGCGGGAGCAGTGAGACCCAGTACTTC
TRBV3-1,TRBD1,many,TRBJ2-4,14,CASSQPGQGAIQYF,TGTGCCAGCAGCCAACCGGGACAGGGTGCCATTCAGTACTTC
TRBV20-1,TRBD2,NA,TRBJ2-2,15,CSASSGGRETGELFF,TGCAGTGCTAGTAGCGGTGGGAGGGAAACCGGGGAGCTGTTTTTT
TRBV5-1,TRBD1,few,TRBJ1-2,15,CASSLDPGQFYGYTF,TGCGCCAGCAGCTTGGATCCGGGACAGTTCTATGGCTACACCTTC
TRBV27,NA,NA,TRBJ1-2,14,CASSLLPPDYGYTF,TGTGCCAGCAGTCTCCTCCCCCCGGACTATGGCTACACCTTC
TRBV9,TRBD2,NA,TRBJ2-1,17,CASSPGTSPLQYNEQFF,TGTGCCAGCAGCCCCGGGACTAGCCCCCTCCAATACAATGAGCAGTTCTTC
TRBV7-6,TRBD2,few,TRBJ2-7,15,CASSSLAEVSYEQYF,TGTGCCAGCAGCTCACTAGCGGAGGTCTCCTACGAGCAGTACTTC
TRBV28,TRBD2,few,TRBJ2-4,17,CASSLPVAGSSKNIQYF,TGTGCCAGCAGTTTACCTGTAGCGGGTTCCTCCAAAAACATTCAGTACTTC
TRBV5-5,NA,NA,TRBJ1-4,14,CASSSAGWLEKLFF,TGTGCCAGCAGCTCTGCAGGGTGGCTTGAAAAACTGTTTTTT
TRBV14,TRBD2,few,TRBJ2-7,16,CASSLGLAALSYEQYF,TGTGCCAGCAGCTTGGGACTAGCGGCCCTCTCCTACGAGCAGTACTTC
TRBV4-3,TRBD2,few,TRBJ2-3,19,CASSQELAGGGGFADTQYF,TGCGCCAGCAGCCAAGAACTAGCGGGCGGCGGCGGGTTTGCAGATACGCAGTATTTT
TRBV14,NA,NA,TRBJ1-1,16,CASSQDVGGVGTEAFF,TGTGCCAGCAGCCAAGATGTGGGGGGCGTTGGCACTGAAGCTTTCTTT
TRBV28,TRBD2,many,TRBJ2-7,17,CASSPVETSGSSYEQYF,TGTGCCAGCAGCCCCGTCGAAACTAGCGGCAGCTCCTACGAGCAGTACTTC
TRBV15,NA,NA,TRBJ2-5,15,CATSRGVRVGETQYF,TGTGCCACCAGCAGAGGGGTCAGGGTAGGCGAGACCCAGTACTTC
TRBV20-1,TRBD1,few,TRBJ2-4,12,CSASYRGETRNF,TGCAGTGCTAGTTACAGGGGCGAAACCAGGAACTTC
TRBV20-1,NA,NA,TRBJ2-2,17,CSARWPGHTHNTGELFF,TGCAGTGCTAGGTGGCCCGGACACACCCATAACACCGGGGAGCTGTTTTTT
TRBV14,NA,few,TRBJ1-6,13,CASSQDLNSPLHF,TGTGCCAGCAGCCAAGACCTTAATTCACCCCTCCACTTT
TRBV20-1,NA,few,TRBJ1-2,12,CSAFGSFYGYTF,TGCAGTGCTTTCGGCTCGTTCTATGGCTACACCTTC